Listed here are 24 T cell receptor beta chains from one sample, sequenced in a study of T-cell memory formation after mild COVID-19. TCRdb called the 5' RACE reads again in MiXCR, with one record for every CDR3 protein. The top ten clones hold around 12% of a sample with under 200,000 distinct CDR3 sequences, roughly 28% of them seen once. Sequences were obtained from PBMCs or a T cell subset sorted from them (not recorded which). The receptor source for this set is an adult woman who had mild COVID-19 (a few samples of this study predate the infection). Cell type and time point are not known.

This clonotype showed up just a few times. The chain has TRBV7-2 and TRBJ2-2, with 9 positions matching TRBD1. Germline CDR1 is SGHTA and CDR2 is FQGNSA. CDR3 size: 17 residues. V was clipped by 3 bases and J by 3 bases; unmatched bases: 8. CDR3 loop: CASSFPRDRGDTGELFF. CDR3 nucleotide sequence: TGTGCCAGCAGCTTTCCCCGCGACAGGGGGGACACCGGGGAGCTGTTTTTT.

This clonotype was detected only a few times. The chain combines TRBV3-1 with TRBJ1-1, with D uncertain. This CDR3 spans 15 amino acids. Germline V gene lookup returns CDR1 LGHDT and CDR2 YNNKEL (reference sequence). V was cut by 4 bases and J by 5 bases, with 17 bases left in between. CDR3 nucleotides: TGTGCCAGCAGCCCTTTTGGGAGGTCTGGGACTGAAGCTTTCTTT. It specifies CASSPFGRSGTEAFF.

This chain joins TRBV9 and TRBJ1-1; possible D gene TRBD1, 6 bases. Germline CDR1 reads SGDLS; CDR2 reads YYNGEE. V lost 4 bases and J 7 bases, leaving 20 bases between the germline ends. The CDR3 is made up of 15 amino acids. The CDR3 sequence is CASSSPGGGGGEAFF. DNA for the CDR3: TGTGCCAGCAGCTCCCCGGGGGGCGGGGGAGGTGAAGCTTTCTTT. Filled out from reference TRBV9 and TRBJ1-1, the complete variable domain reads DSGVTQTPKHLITATGQRVTLRCSPRSGDLSVYWYQQSLDQGLQFLIQYYNGEERAKGNILERFSAQQFPDLHSELNLSSLELGDSALYFCASSSPGGGGGEAFFGQGTRLTVV.

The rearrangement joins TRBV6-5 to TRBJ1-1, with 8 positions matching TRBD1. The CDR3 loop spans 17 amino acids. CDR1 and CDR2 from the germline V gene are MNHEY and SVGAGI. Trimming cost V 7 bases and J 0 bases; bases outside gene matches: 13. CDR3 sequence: CASKPGQAVSMNTEAFF. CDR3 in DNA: TGTGCCAGCAAACCGGGACAGGCCGTTTCGATGAACACTGAAGCTTTCTTT.

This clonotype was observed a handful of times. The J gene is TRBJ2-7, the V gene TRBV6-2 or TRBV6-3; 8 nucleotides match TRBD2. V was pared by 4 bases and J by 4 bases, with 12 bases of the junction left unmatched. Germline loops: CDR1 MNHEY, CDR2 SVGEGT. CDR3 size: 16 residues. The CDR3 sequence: CASSSLVAGGGYEQYF. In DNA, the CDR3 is TGTGCCAGCAGTTCCCTTGTAGCGGGCGGGGGGTACGAGCAGTACTTC.

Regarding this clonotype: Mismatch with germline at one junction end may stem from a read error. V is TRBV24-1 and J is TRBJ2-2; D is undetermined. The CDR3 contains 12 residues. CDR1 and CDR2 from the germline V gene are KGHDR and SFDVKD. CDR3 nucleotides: TGTGCCACCTCGACGACCACCTGGGAGCTGTTTTTT. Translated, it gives CATSTTTWELFF.

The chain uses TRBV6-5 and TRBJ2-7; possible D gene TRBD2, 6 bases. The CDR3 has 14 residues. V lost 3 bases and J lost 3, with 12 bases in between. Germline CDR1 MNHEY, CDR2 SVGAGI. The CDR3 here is CASSYKRVHYEQYF. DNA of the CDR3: TGTGCCAGCAGTTATAAGCGGGTACACTACGAGCAGTACTTC.

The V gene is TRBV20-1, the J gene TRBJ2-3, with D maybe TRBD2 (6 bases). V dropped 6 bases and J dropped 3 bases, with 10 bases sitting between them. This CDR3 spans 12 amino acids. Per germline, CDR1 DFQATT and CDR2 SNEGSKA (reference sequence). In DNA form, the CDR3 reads TGCAGTGCCCTGACTAGGACAGATACGCAGTATTTT. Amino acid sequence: CSALTRTDTQYF.

In DNA, the CDR3 is TGTGCCAGCAGCTTACAAGGCAGAACCGGGGAGCTGTTTTTT. Residues: CASSLQGRTGELFF. The rearrangement joins TRBV7-3 to TRBJ2-2; no firm D call. Trimming left V 2 bases short and J 5 bases short, with 9 bases between. The CDR3 is 14 amino acids. In germline, CDR1 is SGHTA, CDR2 FQGTGA.

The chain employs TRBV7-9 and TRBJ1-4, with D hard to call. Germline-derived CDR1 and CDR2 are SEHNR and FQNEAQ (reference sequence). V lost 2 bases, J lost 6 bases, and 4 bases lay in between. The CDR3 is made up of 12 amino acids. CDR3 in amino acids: CASSLYHEKLFF. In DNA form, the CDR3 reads TGTGCCAGCAGCTTATATCATGAAAAACTGTTTTTT.

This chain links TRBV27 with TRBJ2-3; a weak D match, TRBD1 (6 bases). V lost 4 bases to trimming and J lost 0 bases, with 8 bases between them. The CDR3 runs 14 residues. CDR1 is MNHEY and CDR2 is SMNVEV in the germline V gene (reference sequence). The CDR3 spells CASSSDRSTDTQYF. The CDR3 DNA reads TGTGCCAGCAGTTCGGACAGAAGCACAGATACGCAGTATTTT.

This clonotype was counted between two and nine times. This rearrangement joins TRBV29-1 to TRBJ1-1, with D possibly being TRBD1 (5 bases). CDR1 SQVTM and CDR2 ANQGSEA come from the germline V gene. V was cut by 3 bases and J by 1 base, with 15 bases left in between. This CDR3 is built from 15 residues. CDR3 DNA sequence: TGCAGCGTTGAGCGTGGCGGGGGTGGGAACACTGAAGCTTTCTTT. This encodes CSVERGGGGNTEAFF. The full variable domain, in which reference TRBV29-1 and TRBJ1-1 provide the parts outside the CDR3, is SAVISQKPSRDICQRGTSLTIQCQVDSQVTMMFWYRQQPGQSLTLIATANQGSEATYESGFVIDKFPISRPNLTFSTLTVSNMSPEDSSIYLCSVERGGGGNTEAFFGQGTRLTVV.

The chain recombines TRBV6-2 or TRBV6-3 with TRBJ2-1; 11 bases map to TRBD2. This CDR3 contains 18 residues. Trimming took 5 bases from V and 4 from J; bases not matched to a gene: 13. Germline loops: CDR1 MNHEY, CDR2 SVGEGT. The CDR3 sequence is CASSQGTSGRLNYNEQFF. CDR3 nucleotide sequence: TGTGCCAGCAGTCAGGGGACTAGCGGACGGTTAAATTACAATGAGCAGTTCTTC.

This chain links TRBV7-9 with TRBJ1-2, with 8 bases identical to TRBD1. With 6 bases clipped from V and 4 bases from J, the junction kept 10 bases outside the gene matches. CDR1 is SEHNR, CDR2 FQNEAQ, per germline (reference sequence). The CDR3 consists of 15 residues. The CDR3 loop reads CASREGQELVYGYTF. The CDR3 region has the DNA TGTGCCAGCAGAGAGGGACAGGAACTCGTCTATGGCTACACCTTC. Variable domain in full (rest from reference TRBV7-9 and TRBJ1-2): DTGVSQNPRHKITKRGQNVTFRCDPISEHNRLYWYRQTLGQGPEFLTYFQNEAQLEKSRLLSDRFSAERPKGSFSTLEIQRTEQGDSAMYLCASREGQELVYGYTFGSGTRLTVV.

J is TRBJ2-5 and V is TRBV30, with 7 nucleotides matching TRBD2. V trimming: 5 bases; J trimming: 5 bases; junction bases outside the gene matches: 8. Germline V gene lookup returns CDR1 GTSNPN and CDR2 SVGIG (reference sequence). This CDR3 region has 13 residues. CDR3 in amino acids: CAWAKRGRETQYF. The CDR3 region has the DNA TGTGCCTGGGCGAAGCGGGGCCGGGAGACCCAGTACTTC.

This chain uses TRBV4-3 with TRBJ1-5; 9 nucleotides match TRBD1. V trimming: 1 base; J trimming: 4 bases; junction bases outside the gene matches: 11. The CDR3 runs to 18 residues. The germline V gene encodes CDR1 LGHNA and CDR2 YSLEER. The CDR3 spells CASSQGWVQGASNQPQHF. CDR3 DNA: TGCGCCAGCAGCCAAGGGTGGGTACAGGGGGCAAGTAATCAGCCCCAGCATTTT.

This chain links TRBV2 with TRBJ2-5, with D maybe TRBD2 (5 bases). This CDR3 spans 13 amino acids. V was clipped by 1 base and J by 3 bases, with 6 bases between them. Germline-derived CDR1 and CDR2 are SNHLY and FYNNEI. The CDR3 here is CASSEGAEETQYF. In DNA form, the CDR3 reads TGTGCCAGCAGTGAAGGAGCGGAAGAGACCCAGTACTTC.

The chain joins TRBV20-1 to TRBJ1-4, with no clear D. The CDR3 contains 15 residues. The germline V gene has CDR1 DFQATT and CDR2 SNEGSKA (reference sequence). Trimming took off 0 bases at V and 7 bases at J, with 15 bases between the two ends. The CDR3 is CSARDQVVNSEKLFF. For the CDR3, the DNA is TGCAGTGCTAGAGACCAGGTTGTGAATTCTGAAAAACTGTTTTTT.

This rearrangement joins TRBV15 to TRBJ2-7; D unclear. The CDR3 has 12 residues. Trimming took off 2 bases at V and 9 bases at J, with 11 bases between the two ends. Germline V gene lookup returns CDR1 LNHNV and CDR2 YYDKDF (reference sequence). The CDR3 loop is CATSRQYIGQYF. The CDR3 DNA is TGTGCCACCAGCAGACAGTATATCGGGCAGTACTTC.

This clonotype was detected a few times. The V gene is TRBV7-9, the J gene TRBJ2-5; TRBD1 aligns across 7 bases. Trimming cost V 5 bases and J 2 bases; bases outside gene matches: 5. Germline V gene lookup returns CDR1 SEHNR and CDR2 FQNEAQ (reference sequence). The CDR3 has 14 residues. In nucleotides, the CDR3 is TGTGCCAGCAGCCCACGGACAGGACAAGAGACCCAGTACTTC. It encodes CASSPRTGQETQYF.

The CDR3 region has the DNA TGTGCCAGCAGCGACGCGATGGGAGGTTTTAATGAAAAACTGTTTTTT. Protein sequence: CASSDAMGGFNEKLFF. The rearrangement links TRBV5-5 to TRBJ1-4; D not resolved. Germline V lookup: CDR1 SGHKS, CDR2 YYEKEE (reference sequence). The CDR3 is 16 amino acids. The V and J ends lost 4 bases and 4 bases respectively, with 17 bases between them.

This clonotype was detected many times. Written as DNA, the CDR3 is TGCAGCGCCGACCCAACGGCAGGCTACACAGATACGCAGTATTTT. Translating it yields CSADPTAGYTDTQYF. The V and J genes are TRBV29-1 and TRBJ2-3; D not resolved. CDR1 is SQVTM and CDR2 is ANQGSEA in the germline V gene. This CDR3 region has 15 residues. V lost 7 bases, J lost 2 bases, and 19 bases lay in between.

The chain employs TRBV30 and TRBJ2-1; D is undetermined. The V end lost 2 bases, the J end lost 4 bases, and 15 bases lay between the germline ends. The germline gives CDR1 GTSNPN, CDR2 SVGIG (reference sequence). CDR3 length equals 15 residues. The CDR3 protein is CAWSPLRLRYNEQFF. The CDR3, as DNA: TGTGCCTGGAGTCCACTTCGCCTTAGATACAATGAGCAGTTCTTC.

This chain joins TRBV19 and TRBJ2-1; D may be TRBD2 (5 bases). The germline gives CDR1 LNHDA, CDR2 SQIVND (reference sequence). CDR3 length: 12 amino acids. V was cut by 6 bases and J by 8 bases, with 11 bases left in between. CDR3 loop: CASRAGEHEQFF. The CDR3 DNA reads TGTGCCAGTAGGGCCGGGGAACATGAGCAGTTCTTC.